This T cell receptor beta chain was retrieved from a study of cytomegalovirus exposure and HLA in healthy donors. Healthy bone marrow donors made up the cohort. The PCR made use of 60 Vbeta and 13 Jbeta primers. Data came from immunoSEQ multiplex PCR; TCRdb stores just in-frame clones and leaves some out. The sample shows 250,000 or so clones, around 90% of them seen only once. Broader study findings: For most TCR sequences rarity was the rule, although some public TCRs occurred in many donors. Later work showed greater clonal expansion in HLA-associated TCR beta chains than in equally common others.

This clone was recorded only once. Its antigen is not known. Sequencing input: PBMCs. The receptor was isolated from a girl aged 2 to 9 in good health and CMV-seronegative.

CDR3 protein: CASSFAGGDYEQYF. CDR3 sequence (DNA): TGTGCCAGCAGCTTCGCGGGAGGGGACTACGAGCAGTACTTC. V is TRBV5-4 and J is TRBJ2-7, with TRBD2 identical over 9 bases. CDR3 length: 14 amino acids. After removal of 2 bases from V and 3 bases from J, the junction contained 3 bases not matched to a gene. Germline values: CDR1 SGHNT, CDR2 YYREEE (reference sequence).